The 13 T cell receptor beta chains below come from one sample, sequenced in a study of graft-versus-host responses after intestinal transplantation. Profiled with immunoSEQ multiplex PCR; TCRdb holds only in-frame clones, not every one. The data contain tens of thousands of clones, approximately 94% of them singletons. Their antigens are not known. Specimen: unstimulated CD4+ T cells sorted from spleen or lymph node cells, collected before transplant. Receptor source: a human donor who was the organ donor for an intestinal transplant.

V usage is TRBV19 and J usage is TRBJ2-7, with D hard to call. V was pared by 5 bases and J by 2 bases, with 7 bases between. The V gene's germline CDR1 is LNHDA and CDR2 SQIVND (reference sequence). The CDR3 is 12 residues long. In DNA form, the CDR3 reads TGTGCCAGTAGTTCCAGCCCCTACGAGCAGTACTTC. Encoded protein: CASSSSPYEQYF.

J is TRBJ2-3 and V is TRBV7-9; 10 nucleotides match TRBD2. V shed 5 bases, J shed 2 bases, and the junction held 13 bases outside the gene matches. This CDR3 contains 18 residues. The germline CDR1 and CDR2 sequences are SEHNR and FQNEAQ (reference sequence). The DNA for the CDR3 is TGTGCCAGCAGCCCATCTCGCGATAGCGGGGGGTTCACAGATACGCAGTATTTT. It encodes CASSPSRDSGGFTDTQYF.

This sequence joins TRBV7-2 and TRBJ2-3; D is perhaps TRBD1 or TRBD2 (5 bases each). The CDR3 has 16 residues. In germline, CDR1 is SGHTA, CDR2 FQGNSA. The germline V and J ends were trimmed by 2 bases and 1 base, with 13 bases remaining between them. The CDR3 sequence is CASSLLTGLRTDTQYF. The CDR3 DNA sequence: TGTGCCAGCAGCTTATTGACGGGGCTCCGCACAGATACGCAGTATTTT.

The chain combines TRBV18 with TRBJ2-5; D uncertain. Trimming stripped 6 bases from V and 5 bases from J, with 10 bases between. In germline, CDR1 is KGHSH, CDR2 LQKENI. The CDR3 loop spans 12 amino acids. For the CDR3, the DNA is TGTGCCAGCTCCGGACCAGTCGAGACCCAGTACTTC. This translates into CASSGPVETQYF.

The chain has TRBV7-3 and TRBJ2-1, with 8 positions matching TRBD2. The CDR3 consists of 13 residues. J lost 12 bases, V lost 4 bases, and 8 bases had no gene match. The germline CDR1 and CDR2 sequences are SGHTA and FQGTGA. The DNA of the CDR3 is TGTGCCAGCAGCTCTCAGGGGAGCGGGGGGCAGTTCTTC. Residues: CASSSQGSGGQFF. The whole variable domain, filled in from reference TRBV7-3 and TRBJ2-1, reads GAGVSQTPSNKVTEKGKYVELRCDPISGHTALYWYRQSLGQGPEFLIYFQGTGAADDSGLPNDRFFAVRPEGSVSTLKIQRTERGDSAVYLCASSSQGSGGQFFGPGTRLTVL.

This clone occurred once. V usage is TRBV6-5 and J usage is TRBJ2-4; D is uncertain. There are 14 residues in the CDR3. Germline-derived CDR1 and CDR2 are MNHEY and SVGAGI. Trimming removed 5 bases at V and 8 bases at J, with 16 bases between. The CDR3: CASSGSVGGDIQYF. The CDR3 region has the DNA TGTGCCAGCAGTGGGTCAGTGGGTGGTGACATTCAGTACTTC.

This chain uses TRBV2 with TRBJ1-4, with 11 bases that match TRBD1. This CDR3 contains 14 residues. Trimming took 5 bases from V and 6 from J; bases not matched to a gene: 2. Germline CDR1 SNHLY, CDR2 FYNNEI. CDR3 region: CASSRDRGDEKLFF. Here the CDR3 DNA reads TGTGCCAGCAGTCGGGACAGGGGGGATGAAAAACTGTTTTTT.

As for this clone: One end of the junction does not line up with germline, which may come from a read error. V is TRBV7-2 and J is TRBJ1-2; 8 bases map to TRBD1. The CDR3 has 13 amino acids. Per germline, CDR1 SGHTA and CDR2 FQGNSA. CDR3 coding DNA: TGTGCCAGCAGCTTAGCGCTCATTGGGACAGGTCCCTTC. It codes for CASSLALIGTGPF.

On this clone itself: The same CDR3 also results from other DNA sequences found in this sample. The chain links TRBV7-8 to TRBJ1-1; D perhaps matches TRBD1 (5 bases). This CDR3 contains 14 residues. The germline gives CDR1 SGHVS, CDR2 FQNEAQ. Trimming pared 5 bases from V and 1 base from J, leaving 11 bases between. The chain's CDR3 is CASSLTGPNTEAFF. CDR3 DNA sequence: TGTGCCAGCAGCCTCACGGGGCCGAACACTGAAGCTTTCTTT.

The chain carries TRBV19 and TRBJ1-1; D uncertain. Trimming took 5 bases from V and 2 from J, leaving 12 bases between them. The CDR3 loop spans 14 amino acids. The germline V gene has CDR1 LNHDA and CDR2 SQIVND (reference sequence). The CDR3 coding sequence is TGTGCCAGTAGTTCGACGGGAATAAACACTGAAGCTTTCTTT. This gives the protein CASSSTGINTEAFF.

This rearrangement joins TRBV30 to TRBJ2-7; D tentatively fits TRBD1 or TRBD2 (5 bases each). Germline CDR1 reads GTSNPN; CDR2 reads SVGIG (reference sequence). Trimming removed 2 bases at V and 7 bases at J, with 21 bases between. The CDR3 has 15 amino acids. CDR3: CAWSHPGRYLIEQYF. CDR3 DNA sequence: TGTGCCTGGAGTCATCCGGGACGGTACCTCATAGAGCAGTACTTC.

V gene TRBV5-4 combines with J gene TRBJ2-1; D not certain. The CDR3 runs 14 residues. The germline V and J ends were trimmed by 1 base and 4 bases, with 9 bases remaining between them. Germline-derived CDR1 and CDR2 are SGHNT and YYREEE (reference sequence). DNA for the CDR3: TGTGCCAGCAGCTTGAGATCGGGTTACAATGAGCAGTTCTTC. It encodes CASSLRSGYNEQFF.

The V call is TRBV10-3, the J call TRBJ2-5; a possible D gene is TRBD2 (5 bases). This CDR3 has 12 amino acids. V was pared by 10 bases and J by 5 bases, with 14 bases between. Germline assignment: CDR1 ENHRY and CDR2 SYGVKD. The CDR3 DNA reads TGTGCCACTTCCGGACTCGGGGAGACCCAGTACTTC. Translating it yields CATSGLGETQYF.